This TCR beta chain was captured by sequencing in a study of sequential checkpoint blockade in melanoma (dated by TCRdb to the late 2010s). As for the study more broadly: Patients were assigned by 1:1 randomization to either first-line nivolumab followed by ipilimumab (arm A) or ipilimumab followed by nivolumab (arm B). Maintenance nivolumab came after each of the two trial sequences. What the authors observed across the whole study: Larger, independent patient cohorts are needed to validate the response-prediction model that combines TCR metrics and mutation burden.

The immunoSEQ Assay was used to immunosequence TCRbeta CDR3 regions from genomic DNA. Before high-throughput sequencing, genomic DNA was amplified using bias-controlled multiplex PCR. The paper's data handling went like this. To quantify the absolute abundance of each unique TCRbeta CDR3 region, the sequences were collapsed and filtered. Clonality, defined as 1 minus Pielou's evenness, was calculated using only productive rearrangements. A previously published method was used to identify clones with significantly greater frequencies in on-treatment samples than in baseline samples. Here the immuneACCESS table is served through TCRdb, limited to in-frame sequences with V and J called. Missing clones are a known gap in these copies; in checked studies unresolved V genes cover under half, and the rest lacks a known reason. V, J and clone size reflect that table, while D and trimming were determined from the DNA. This sample lists under 20,000 clones; approximately 70% were detected once. About an eighth of the sample is taken by the ten largest.

There are 15 amino acids in the CDR3, from cysteine to phenylalanine inclusive. The entry retains the CDR3 DNA only, 45 bases that are in frame from base 1. The germline V gene supplies CDR1 MNHEY and CDR2 SVGAGI. Here V drops 2 bases and J drops 6 bases, and the junction holds 7 bases not matched to any gene. In the case of this clone: The antigen this receptor binds is unknown. The sample holds no much larger clone one base away, and base qualities are not on file.

The treatment or condition label of this sample denotes: randomized to nivolumab then ipilimumab (arm A) or the reverse (arm B). No trial patient had received prior DNA-damaging chemotherapy. A FACS Aria II flow cytometer was used to sort live CD3+CD8+ cells that were negative for CD19 and CD56 from thawed PBMCs. CheckMate 064, a randomized, open-label phase II trial of sequential checkpoint blockade, was the source of the samples, all of which came from patients with melanoma. Peripheral blood mononuclear cells were obtained through leukapheresis, purified using Ficoll-Paque, and frozen in human serum containing about 10% DMSO. Immediately after sorting, the purity of sorted blood CD3+CD8+ cells was verified to be >98%, after which DNA was extracted.

The rearrangement joined TRBV6-5 to TRBJ1-5, with TRBD1 identical over 7 junction bases. The material was CD8+ T cells sorted from blood (inferred from file names), obtained from a patient given nivolumab and ipilimumab in sequence. The receptor was isolated from a human donor with melanoma. For the CDR3, the sequence is CASSYQGGSGQPQHF. In nucleotide form, the sequence is TGTGCCAGCAGTTACCAAGGGGGCTCTGGTCAGCCCCAGCATTTT.